This T cell receptor beta chain was retrieved from a study of metastatic and nonmetastatic thyroid tumors. Study-wide context: A comparison of repertoires was made across blood and tumor or nodule tissue from malignant and benign thyroid patients. Study outcomes and limitations: It was reported that TCR beta diversity was significantly higher in malignant thyroid tumors than benign nodules, in blood and tumor.

Prior to thyroid surgery, none of the patients had received any treatment. TCRdb re-called the PCR reads with MiXCR. The table lists 30,000 to 45,000 clones, about 29% of them singletons. This clone was detected a few times. Its specificity is unknown. A much bigger clone sits one base away, suggesting this may be a read error. CDR1 SGHNT and CDR2 YYREEE come from the germline V gene (reference sequence). There are 13 residues in the CDR3. J was trimmed by 13 bases and V by 2 bases; bases with no gene match: 12. This TCR derives from a male donor with papillary thyroid cancer or a benign thyroid nodule (not recorded which). Some clones in this sample may be carry-over from other donors' samples. The sample was blood. V is TRBV5-4 and J is TRBJ2-7, with 7 positions matching TRBD1. CDR3 region: CASSFTQGPVQYF. The DNA of the CDR3 is TGTGCCAGCAGCTTCACACAGGGGCCAGTGCAATACTTC.